Listed here are 18 T cell receptor beta chains from one sample, sequenced in a study of technical replicates of blood from a handful of donors. TCRdb's table, derived via immunoSEQ multiplex PCR, lists solely in-frame clones and lacks some. Counted here are about 100,000 clones, approximately 94% occurring once; the ten biggest clones make up about 0.21%. Sequencing used T cells isolated from PBMCs. The receptors originated from a human donor in good health.

The rearrangement links TRBV13 to TRBJ2-5; no firm D call. The CDR3 has 13 residues. Trimming left V 10 bases short and J 2 bases short, with 14 bases between. Looked up from germline, CDR1 is PRHDT and CDR2 is FYEKMQ (reference sequence). CDR3: CATLTNGQETQYF. The CDR3 DNA reads as TGTGCCACCTTAACGAACGGGCAAGAGACCCAGTACTTC.

The rearrangement uses TRBV7-8 and TRBJ2-1; 11 bases map to TRBD2. V lost 1 base to trimming and J lost 7 bases; unmatched junction nucleotides: 15. From germline, CDR1 is SGHVS and CDR2 FQNEAQ. The length of the CDR3 is 19 residues. The CDR3 DNA sequence: TGTGCCAGCAGCTTAGAATCGGGACTAGCGGACCCCCTCTATAATGAGCAGTTCTTC. Protein product: CASSLESGLADPLYNEQFF.

This chain links TRBV23-1 with TRBJ2-3, with 14 positions matching TRBD2. TRBV23-1 qualifies as an ORF whose function is uncertain. Germline trimming cut 8 bases from V and 2 bases from J; bases unmatched to any gene: 9. The CDR3 length is 17 residues. DNA of the CDR3: TGCGCCAGCCCGACTAGCGGGAGGGCCAGGTTCACAGATACGCAGTATTTT. Translated, it gives CASPTSGRARFTDTQYF.

The chain couples TRBV2 to TRBJ2-7, with 7 nucleotides matching TRBD2. Germline V gene data show CDR1 as SNHLY and CDR2 as FYNNEI. V shed 4 bases and J 1 base; nucleotides not matched to a gene: 4. CDR3 length equals 14 residues. The CDR3: CASSASSGSYEQYF. Written as DNA, the CDR3 is TGTGCCAGCAGTGCTTCTAGCGGATCCTACGAGCAGTACTTC. The variable domain in full, completed from reference TRBV2 and TRBJ2-7, reads EPEVTQTPSHQVTQMGQEVILRCVPISNHLYFYWYRQILGQKVEFLVSFYNNEISEKSEIFDDQFSVERPDGSNFTLKIRSTKLEDSAMYFCASSASSGSYEQYFGPGTRLTVT.

J is TRBJ2-5 and V is TRBV28; a weak D match, TRBD2 (5 bases). Germline values: CDR1 MDHEN, CDR2 SYDVKM. The CDR3 length is 16 residues. Trimming stripped 7 bases from V and 5 bases from J, with 23 bases between. CDR3 sequence: CASTPLQTLWRETQYF. The CDR3, as DNA: TGTGCCAGCACCCCTCTTCAGACACTCTGGAGGGAGACCCAGTACTTC.

This clone came up once. The chain employs TRBV30 and TRBJ2-2; D not resolved. V was cut by 3 bases and J by 6 bases, with 11 bases left in between. This CDR3 region has 13 residues. CDR1 GTSNPN and CDR2 SVGIG come from the germline V gene (reference sequence). The CDR3 coding sequence is TGTGCCTGGAGGGGTAGTGAGGCCGGGGAGCTGTTTTTT. Protein sequence: CAWRGSEAGELFF.

J is TRBJ2-2 and V is TRBV28; D might be TRBD2 (6 bases). Looked up from germline, CDR1 is MDHEN and CDR2 is SYDVKM. The CDR3 contains 15 residues. Trimming removed 3 bases at V and 3 bases at J, with 11 bases between. In nucleotides, the CDR3 is TGTGCCAGCAGTTTGGCCGGGAGCGACACCGGGGAGCTGTTTTTT. It encodes CASSLAGSDTGELFF. Filled out from reference TRBV28 and TRBJ2-2, the complete variable domain reads DVKVTQSSRYLVKRTGEKVFLECVQDMDHENMFWYRQDPGLGLRLIYFSYDVKMKEKGDIPEGYSVSREKKERFSLILESASTNQTSMYLCASSLAGSDTGELFFGEGSRLTVL.

The genes are TRBV6-1 and TRBJ2-3; 8 nucleotides agree with TRBD2. Losses at the gene ends were 3 bases for V and 7 bases for J; bases not matched to a gene: 6. From germline, CDR1 is MNHNS and CDR2 SASEGT. The CDR3 length is 14 residues. The chain's CDR3 is CASSDSGRGNTQYF. Here the CDR3 DNA reads TGTGCCAGCAGTGACAGCGGGAGAGGGAATACGCAGTATTTT.

The V call is TRBV5-8, the J call TRBJ2-3, with a possible D match to TRBD2 (5 bases). The germline CDR1 and CDR2 sequences are SGHTS and YDEGEE. V dropped 6 bases and J dropped 5 bases, with 10 bases sitting between them. The CDR3 covers 12 residues. CDR3: CASILEGDTQYF. The CDR3 DNA reads TGTGCCAGCATCCTTGAGGGAGATACGCAGTATTTT. The full variable domain, rest sourced from reference TRBV5-8 and TRBJ2-3, is EAGVTQSPTHLIKTRGQQATLRCSPISGHTSVYWYQQALGLGLQFLLWYDEGEERNRGNFPPRFSGRQFPNYSSELNVNALELEDSALYLCASILEGDTQYFGPGTRLTVL.

The chain couples TRBV10-1 to TRBJ2-7, with D maybe TRBD2 (5 bases). Germline lookup yields CDR1 WNHNN and CDR2 SYGVQD (reference sequence). The CDR3 contains 16 residues. V lost 0 bases and J 0 bases, leaving 12 bases between the germline ends. The CDR3 nucleotides are TGCGCCAGCAGTGAGTCGGGAGCGGAGAGCTCCTACGAGCAGTACTTC. Protein: CASSESGAESSYEQYF.

This chain joins TRBV14 and TRBJ1-2; D is ambiguous. V gave up 8 bases and J gave up 7 bases, with 23 bases separating them. Germline assignment: CDR1 SGHDN and CDR2 FVKESK. CDR3 length: 15 residues. This chain's CDR3 is CASSGSLVAMSGYTF. The CDR3 DNA sequence: TGTGCCAGCTCCGGGTCACTTGTCGCCATGAGTGGCTACACCTTC.

The chain links TRBV11-2 to TRBJ2-1; TRBD1 aligns across 8 bases. The CDR3 is 11 amino acids. Per the germline V gene, CDR1 is SGHAT and CDR2 is FQNNGV. V lost 3 bases, J lost 12 bases, and 1 base stayed unmatched. The CDR3 DNA is TGTGCCAGCAGCTTGGACAGGGTGCAGTTCTTC. It yields the protein CASSLDRVQFF.

V gene TRBV7-9 combines with J gene TRBJ1-1; D possibly corresponds to TRBD1 (6 bases). V lost 4 bases and J lost 2, with 11 bases in between. The length of the CDR3 is 14 residues. Germline CDR1 reads SEHNR; CDR2 reads FQNEAQ (reference sequence). As DNA, the CDR3 is TGTGCCAGCAGCTCAACAGGGTTAAACACTGAAGCTTTCTTT. Amino acid sequence: CASSSTGLNTEAFF.

The V and J genes are TRBV5-5 and TRBJ2-7; TRBD1 aligns across 7 bases. The trim removed 0 bases at V and 5 bases at J, leaving 5 bases unmatched. Germline-derived CDR1 and CDR2 are SGHKS and YYEKEE (reference sequence). The CDR3 runs 14 residues. Here the CDR3 reads CASSLEGGWDEQYF. The CDR3 region has the DNA TGTGCCAGCAGCTTGGAAGGGGGCTGGGACGAGCAGTACTTC.

This chain joins TRBV11-3 and TRBJ2-2, with D uncertain. CDR1 SGHNT and CDR2 YENEEA come from the germline V gene. V lost 3 bases to trimming and J lost 1 base, with 12 bases between them. CDR3 length: 16 amino acids. The CDR3: CASSFGPRGNTGELFF. The CDR3 coding sequence is TGTGCCAGCAGCTTTGGCCCCCGCGGGAACACCGGGGAGCTGTTTTTT.

This chain uses TRBV5-4 with TRBJ2-1; 9 bases align to TRBD2. Unmatched junction bases numbered 1, after V lost 0 bases and J lost 3 bases. Germline V lookup: CDR1 SGHNT, CDR2 YYREEE (reference sequence). This CDR3 is built from 15 residues. CDR3 protein: CASSLGSGGYNEQFF. CDR3 bases: TGTGCCAGCAGCTTGGGTAGCGGGGGCTACAATGAGCAGTTCTTC.

The chain employs TRBV28 and TRBJ1-5; TRBD1 aligns across 8 bases. V dropped 5 bases and J dropped 1; count of bases not matched to a gene: 4. This CDR3 has 15 residues. The germline gives CDR1 MDHEN, CDR2 SYDVKM. CDR3 protein: CASSPGQGSNQPQHF. The CDR3 nucleotides are TGTGCCAGCAGTCCCGGACAGGGAAGCAATCAGCCCCAGCATTTT. Together with reference TRBV28 and TRBJ1-5, the CDR3 gives the full variable domain: DVKVTQSSRYLVKRTGEKVFLECVQDMDHENMFWYRQDPGLGLRLIYFSYDVKMKEKGDIPEGYSVSREKKERFSLILESASTNQTSMYLCASSPGQGSNQPQHFGDGTRLSIL.

This chain links TRBV6-5 with TRBJ1-2; the match to TRBD1 covers 7 bases. CDR3 length: 14 residues. J was trimmed by 8 bases and V by 3 bases; bases with no gene match: 9. Germline V gives CDR1 MNHEY, CDR2 SVGAGI. CDR3 loop: CASSYLRQGWGYTF. CDR3 in DNA: TGTGCCAGCAGTTATCTACGACAGGGCTGGGGCTACACCTTC.